These 12 T cell receptor beta chains came from one sample sequenced in a study of glioma-infiltrating T cells after dendritic cell vaccination. Method: immunoSEQ multiplex PCR; TCRdb's copy keeps in-frame clones and lacks some. The repertoire holds roughly 98,000 clones, with 65% to 90% as singletons. The starting material was blood, obtained before dendritic cell vaccination. These receptors originate from a human donor with glioblastoma.

The chain is built from TRBV18 and TRBJ2-5, with a weak D call TRBD2 (5 bases). Germline CDR1 and CDR2: KGHSH and LQKENI. V was shortened by 0 bases and J by 2 bases, with 19 bases between the two germline ends. The CDR3 has 18 amino acids. CDR3 nucleotides: TGTGCCAGCTCACCACCTAGAGGGAACCATACAAAGCAAGAGACCCAGTACTTC. Translated: CASSPPRGNHTKQETQYF. The full variable domain, in which reference TRBV18 and TRBJ2-5 provide the parts outside the CDR3, is NAGVMQNPRHLVRRRGQEARLRCSPMKGHSHVYWYRQLPEEGLKFMVYLQKENIIDESGMPKERFSAEFPKEGPSILRIQQVVRGDSAAYFCASSPPRGNHTKQETQYFGPGTRLLVL.

This clone was counted between two and nine times. DNA for the CDR3: TGTGCCAGTAGCGATACAGGGTCGGCTAACTATGGCTACACCTTC. Encoded protein: CASSDTGSANYGYTF. The rearrangement joins TRBV19 to TRBJ1-2; D might be TRBD1 (6 bases). The germline gives CDR1 LNHDA, CDR2 SQIVND (reference sequence). V lost 6 bases to trimming and J lost 0 bases, with 14 bases between them. This CDR3 is 15 amino acids long.

This sequence joins TRBV7-3 and TRBJ1-2; possibly TRBD1 for D (6 bases). This CDR3 has 13 amino acids. The germline V and J ends were trimmed by 5 bases and 2 bases, with 9 bases remaining between them. The V gene's germline CDR1 is SGHTA and CDR2 FQGTGA. This chain's CDR3 is CASSPDRNYGYTF. CDR3 bases: TGTGCCAGCAGCCCTGACAGGAACTATGGCTACACCTTC.

The chain recombines TRBV5-4 with TRBJ1-2, with D possibly TRBD1 on 6 matching bases. This CDR3 comprises 14 residues. Germline CDR1 reads SGHNT; CDR2 reads YYREEE (reference sequence). V lost 4 bases to trimming and J lost 6 bases, with 16 bases between them. The CDR3 protein is CASSLSRGYDGYTF. The CDR3 DNA is TGTGCCAGCAGCCTCTCCAGGGGTTACGATGGCTACACCTTC.

The chain links TRBV30 to TRBJ1-1, with D possibly TRBD1 on 5 matching bases. The CDR3 has 15 residues. Germline CDR1 and CDR2: GTSNPN and SVGIG (reference sequence). The V end lost 3 bases, the J end lost 1 base, and 15 bases lay between the germline ends. The CDR3 loop reads CAWSTNSGQNTEAFF. The CDR3 coding sequence is TGTGCCTGGAGCACAAACTCTGGACAGAACACTGAAGCTTTCTTT.

This clone was seen a single time. The V and J genes are TRBV4-1 and TRBJ2-4; 8 nucleotides line up with TRBD2. The CDR3 has 16 amino acids. V was clipped by 0 bases and J by 7 bases; unmatched bases: 8. Per germline, CDR1 MGHRA and CDR2 YSYEKL. For the CDR3, the DNA is TGCGCCAGCAGCCAAGATCGGCTAGCGGGTGGGAACATTCAGTACTTC. Protein sequence: CASSQDRLAGGNIQYF.

V usage is TRBV7-2 and J usage is TRBJ2-1, with 9 bases lining up with TRBD2. V lost 5 bases to trimming and J lost 4 bases; unmatched junction nucleotides: 6. Germline V lookup: CDR1 SGHTA, CDR2 FQGNSA. The CDR3 spans 15 residues. CDR3 region: CASSASGGTYNEQFF. In nucleotides, the CDR3 is TGTGCCAGCAGCGCCAGCGGGGGGACATACAATGAGCAGTTCTTC. The full variable domain, with the rest looked up from reference TRBV7-2 and TRBJ2-1, is GAGVSQSPSNKVTEKGKDVELRCDPISGHTALYWYRQSLGQGLEFLIYFQGNSAPDKSGLPSDRFSAERTGGSVSTLTIQRTQQEDSAVYLCASSASGGTYNEQFFGPGTRLTVL.

This rearrangement joins TRBV18 to TRBJ2-7; tentatively, D is TRBD2 (6 bases). There are 15 residues in the CDR3. Germline-derived CDR1 and CDR2 are KGHSH and LQKENI. V lost 3 bases and J 1 base, leaving 13 bases between the germline ends. The CDR3 reads CASSPSLGGSYEQYF. The DNA of the CDR3 is TGTGCCAGCTCACCTTCCCTAGGAGGGTCCTACGAGCAGTACTTC. Supplemented by reference TRBV18 and TRBJ2-7, the full variable domain reads NAGVMQNPRHLVRRRGQEARLRCSPMKGHSHVYWYRQLPEEGLKFMVYLQKENIIDESGMPKERFSAEFPKEGPSILRIQQVVRGDSAAYFCASSPSLGGSYEQYFGPGTRLTVT.

The chain recombines TRBV19 with TRBJ1-3; 7 bases map to TRBD1. Germline lookup yields CDR1 LNHDA and CDR2 SQIVND (reference sequence). V dropped 6 bases and J dropped 0; count of bases not matched to a gene: 8. The CDR3 runs to 16 residues. This CDR3 is CASSRTGQISGNTIYF. As DNA, the CDR3 is TGTGCCAGTAGCCGGACAGGCCAGATCTCTGGAAACACCATATATTTT.

The chain recombines TRBV6-5 with TRBJ1-2; TRBD1 is a possible D gene (5 bases). Germline lookup yields CDR1 MNHEY and CDR2 SVGAGI. The CDR3 is made up of 13 amino acids. V shed 6 bases and J shed 8 bases, with 16 bases lying between them. The CDR3 sequence: CASRDMLVWGYTF. As DNA, the CDR3 is TGTGCCAGCAGGGACATGTTAGTTTGGGGCTACACCTTC.

This chain joins TRBV10-1 and TRBJ2-7, with 7 bases that match TRBD1. Germline-derived CDR1 and CDR2 are WNHNN and SYGVQD (reference sequence). This CDR3 region has 15 residues. V was pared by 2 bases and J by 0 bases, with 4 bases of the junction left unmatched. CDR3 in amino acids: CASSEEDRSSYEQYF. The CDR3 bases are TGCGCCAGCAGTGAGGAGGACAGGAGCTCCTACGAGCAGTACTTC.

The rearrangement joins TRBV29-1 to TRBJ2-3; 10 nucleotides agree with TRBD2. Germline lookup yields CDR1 SQVTM and CDR2 ANQGSEA. The CDR3 extends over 16 amino acids. The ends lost 1 base at V and 3 bases at J; junction bases unmatched: 7. CDR3 amino acids: CSVEGGSGGYTDTQYF. The CDR3 DNA follows: TGCAGCGTTGAAGGGGGTAGCGGGGGGTATACAGATACGCAGTATTTT.